This TCR beta chain was captured by sequencing in a study of metastatic and nonmetastatic thyroid tumors. All patients reached thyroid surgery having received no treatment beforehand. Original handling: Clinicopathological groups differed in CDR3, with these differences serving to build a distant-metastasis classifier for papillary thyroid cancer. TCRdb reassembled clones from the PCR reads with MiXCR. These V and J calls derive from TCRdb rather than the authors' analysis. The sample carries approximately 60,000 clones, under 30% recorded once. V shed 0 bases, J shed 3 bases, and the junction held 3 bases outside the gene matches. Germline assignment: CDR1 SGHRS and CDR2 YFSETQ. The CDR3 runs to 14 residues.

The TCR originated in a female donor with papillary thyroid cancer or a benign thyroid nodule (not recorded which). Some clones in this sample may be carry-over from other donors' samples. Material: blood. V gene TRBV5-1 combines with J gene TRBJ2-7; 7 bases are a match to TRBD1. The CDR3 nucleotides are TGCGCCAGCAGCTTGGAGGGACAGAGCTACGAGCAGTACTTC. Translating gives CASSLEGQSYEQYF.